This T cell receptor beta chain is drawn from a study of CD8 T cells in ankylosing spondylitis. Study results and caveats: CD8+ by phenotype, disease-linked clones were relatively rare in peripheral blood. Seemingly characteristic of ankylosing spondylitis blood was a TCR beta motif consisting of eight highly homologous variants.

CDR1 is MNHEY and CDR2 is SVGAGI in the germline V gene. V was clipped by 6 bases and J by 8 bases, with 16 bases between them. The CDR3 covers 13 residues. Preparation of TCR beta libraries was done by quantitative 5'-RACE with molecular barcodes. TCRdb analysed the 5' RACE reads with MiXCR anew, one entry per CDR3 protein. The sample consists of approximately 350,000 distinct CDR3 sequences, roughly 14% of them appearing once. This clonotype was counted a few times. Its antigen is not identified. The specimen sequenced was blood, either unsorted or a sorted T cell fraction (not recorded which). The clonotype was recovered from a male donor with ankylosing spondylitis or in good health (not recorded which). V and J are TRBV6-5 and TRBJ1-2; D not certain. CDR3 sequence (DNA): TGTGCCAGCAGACTCGAATCCCTGGGAGGCTACACCTTC. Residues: CASRLESLGGYTF.